One T cell receptor (beta chain) is described in this entry. This sample was included in a study of T-cell reconstitution after alpha-beta-depleted transplantation in children. The TCRbeta library was prepared with unique molecular identifiers. TCRdb called the PCR reads again in MiXCR, with one record for every CDR3 protein. This sample has more than 250,000 distinct CDR3 sequences; 9.9% occur once, and the top ten carry roughly 9.1%. Trimming left V 5 bases short and J 3 bases short, with 11 bases between. CDR1 and CDR2 (germline): SGHVS, FQNEAQ. The CDR3 is 13 amino acids. This sequence originates from a human donor who donated a stem cell graft to a child with SCID. The V gene is TRBV7-8, the J gene TRBJ2-7; D may be TRBD1 or TRBD2 (5 bases each). The material sequenced was PBMCs from the stem cell graft donor, taken from the stem cell graft. In DNA, the CDR3 is TGTGCCAGCAGCCCGGGACCGTACTACGAGCAGTACTTC. Translating gives CASSPGPYYEQYF.